The 12 T cell receptor beta chains presented below share a single source sample, sequenced in a study of cytomegalovirus exposure and HLA in healthy donors. PCR employed 60 Vbeta and 13 Jbeta primers. Data came from immunoSEQ multiplex PCR; TCRdb stores just in-frame clones and leaves some out. The sample has about 73,000 clones; roughly 82% are singletons. Sequenced material: PBMCs. The receptors come from a man between 65 and 85 years old in good health and CMV-seronegative.

The chain recombines TRBV30 with TRBJ2-2; D is perhaps TRBD1 (5 bases). The CDR3 is made up of 15 amino acids. V shed 4 bases and J shed 0 bases, with 12 bases lying between them. Per germline, CDR1 GTSNPN and CDR2 SVGIG (reference sequence). The CDR3 is CAWNRRTSNTGELFF. The CDR3 DNA sequence: TGTGCCTGGAATCGTAGGACATCGAACACCGGGGAGCTGTTTTTT.

J is TRBJ2-7 and V is TRBV5-6; 8 positions agree with TRBD1. CDR3 length: 16 residues. With 0 bases clipped from V and 3 bases from J, the junction kept 8 bases outside the gene matches. Germline V gene data show CDR1 as SGHDT and CDR2 as YYEEEE. The CDR3 DNA is TGTGCCAGCAGCTTGGCACCGGGACAGGCCTTCTACGAGCAGTACTTC. This sequence encodes CASSLAPGQAFYEQYF.

V and J are TRBV10-2 and TRBJ2-7, with 13 bases aligning to TRBD2. Germline lookup yields CDR1 WSHSY and CDR2 SAAADI. The CDR3 loop spans 16 amino acids. The V segment lost 9 bases and the J segment 3 bases; nucleotides outside the gene matches: 11. CDR3 amino acids: CASRTSGSNQIYEQYF. The CDR3 coding sequence is TGCGCCAGTAGGACTAGCGGGAGCAACCAAATCTACGAGCAGTACTTC.

The gene calls are TRBV18 and TRBJ1-2, with 9 nucleotides matching TRBD1. This CDR3 has 18 amino acids. Germline V gene sequence: CDR1 KGHSH, CDR2 LQKENI. Losses at the gene ends were 0 bases for V and 2 bases for J; bases not matched to a gene: 10. CDR3 loop: CASSPPLGQGKINYGYTF. CDR3 nucleotides: TGTGCCAGCTCACCACCATTGGGACAGGGTAAAATCAACTATGGCTACACCTTC.

This chain uses TRBV11-2 with TRBJ1-3, with a possible D match to TRBD1 (6 bases). CDR1 and CDR2 (germline): SGHAT, FQNNGV. The V end lost 8 bases, the J end lost 0 bases, and 26 bases lay between the germline ends. CDR3 size: 19 residues. The CDR3 loop reads CASDRGQTMLAPSGNTIYF. Written as DNA, the CDR3 is TGTGCCAGCGATAGGGGACAAACCATGTTAGCTCCCTCTGGAAACACCATATATTTT.

The chain couples TRBV6-1 to TRBJ2-7, with 8 bases matching TRBD1. CDR1 MNHNS and CDR2 SASEGT come from the germline V gene. The V and J ends lost 8 bases and 5 bases, in that order; junction bases with no gene match: 8. The CDR3 is 13 residues long. The CDR3 region has the DNA TGTGCCAGCGATCAGGGGGCGCACCACGAGCAGTACTTC. Encoded protein: CASDQGAHHEQYF.

This clone was observed once. The gene calls are TRBV28 and TRBJ2-7, with a possible D match to TRBD1 (6 bases). CDR3 size: 16 residues. In germline, CDR1 is MDHEN, CDR2 SYDVKM. V dropped 5 bases and J dropped 0 bases, with 17 bases sitting between them. The CDR3 bases are TGTGCCAGCAGTATCCGAACCGGGACACCCTCCTACGAGCAGTACTTC. Protein product: CASSIRTGTPSYEQYF.

The rearrangement links TRBV5-1 to TRBJ1-5; the match to TRBD1 covers 8 bases. This CDR3 spans 15 amino acids. V trimming: 4 bases; J trimming: 3 bases; junction bases outside the gene matches: 6. Germline V lookup: CDR1 SGHRS, CDR2 YFSETQ. The DNA for the CDR3 is TGCGCCAGCAGCCTGACAGGGGTGGACAATCAGCCCCAGCATTTT. This gives the protein CASSLTGVDNQPQHF. Full variable domain (rest looked up from reference TRBV5-1 and TRBJ1-5): KAGVTQTPRYLIKTRGQQVTLSCSPISGHRSVSWYQQTPGQGLQFLFEYFSETQRNKGNFPGRFSGRQFSNSRSEMNVSTLELGDSALYLCASSLTGVDNQPQHFGDGTRLSIL.

The genes are TRBV4-3 and TRBJ1-5; 8 bases align to TRBD1. This CDR3 is 17 amino acids long. V shed 4 bases and J 0 bases; nucleotides not matched to a gene: 8. Germline V gene lookup returns CDR1 LGHNA and CDR2 YSLEER. Here the CDR3 DNA reads TGCGCCAGCAGCCGAACCTGGACAGGGTATAGCAATCAGCCCCAGCATTTT. The encoded protein is CASSRTWTGYSNQPQHF.

The CDR3 nucleotides are TGCGCCAGCAGTACAGGTGGGACAGGAGCAGGGGAGCTGTTTTTT. Translation gives CASSTGGTGAGELFF. The gene calls are TRBV5-1 and TRBJ2-2; 8 bases are a match to TRBD1. This CDR3 contains 15 residues. CDR1 SGHRS and CDR2 YFSETQ come from the germline V gene. After removal of 5 bases from V and 8 bases from J, the junction contained 11 bases not matched to a gene.

The rearrangement joins TRBV30 to TRBJ1-1; a possible D gene is TRBD1 (6 bases). The CDR3 has 14 amino acids. Trimming left V 0 bases short and J 3 bases short, with 11 bases between. CDR1 and CDR2 (germline): GTSNPN, SVGIG (reference sequence). The CDR3 region is CAWSVGGGYTEAFF. The CDR3 coding sequence is TGTGCCTGGAGTGTTGGGGGCGGGTACACTGAAGCTTTCTTT.

J is TRBJ2-1 and V is TRBV6-6, with D maybe TRBD2 (5 bases). The CDR3 consists of 14 residues. V lost 0 bases to trimming and J lost 10 bases, with 13 bases between them. Germline assignment: CDR1 MNHNY and CDR2 SVGAGI (reference sequence). CDR3 sequence (DNA): TGTGCCAGCAGTTACTCGGCCAGCGGTGGGGAGCAGTTCTTC. It codes for CASSYSASGGEQFF.